This TCR beta chain was documented in a study of vaccination and CD4 T cells after COVID-19. Regarding this clonotype: The antigen remains undetermined.

Sequencing of cultured CD4+ T cell DNA used the Oncomine TCR Beta short-read assay. TCRdb processed the PCR reads anew with MiXCR; each CDR3 protein has one entry. The profile shows 7,600 or so distinct CDR3 sequences, approximately 52% of them singletons. Treatment meaning: roughly ten-day PBMC culture with coronavirus spike peptide pools or control peptides (ViraFEST assay). The TCR originated in a human donor who had recovered from COVID-19. What was sequenced was CD4+ T cells from blood, cultured in vitro.

CDR3 DNA sequence: TGTGCCAGCAGTTCGGCGGGTGGGTCGTATGGCTACACCTTC. Translated, it gives CASSSAGGSYGYTF. The rearrangement uses TRBV6-2 or TRBV6-3 and TRBJ1-2; D call uncertain. Between the trimmed V and J ends, which lost 4 bases and 5 bases, there was a span of 14 bases. CDR1 is MNHEY, CDR2 SVGEGT, per germline. This CDR3 region has 14 residues.